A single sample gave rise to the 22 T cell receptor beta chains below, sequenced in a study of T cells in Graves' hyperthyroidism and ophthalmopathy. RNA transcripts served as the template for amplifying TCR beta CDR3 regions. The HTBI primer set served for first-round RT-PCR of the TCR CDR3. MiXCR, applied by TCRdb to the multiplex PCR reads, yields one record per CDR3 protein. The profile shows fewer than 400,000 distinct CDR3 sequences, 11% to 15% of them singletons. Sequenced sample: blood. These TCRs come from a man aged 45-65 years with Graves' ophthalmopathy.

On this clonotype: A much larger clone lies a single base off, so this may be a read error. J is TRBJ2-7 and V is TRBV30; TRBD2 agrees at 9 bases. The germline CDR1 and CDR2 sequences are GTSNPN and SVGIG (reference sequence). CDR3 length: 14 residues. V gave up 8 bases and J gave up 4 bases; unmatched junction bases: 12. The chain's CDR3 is CAPASGVWIYEQYF. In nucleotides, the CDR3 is TGTGCCCCCGCTAGCGGGGTTTGGATATACGAGCAGTACTTC. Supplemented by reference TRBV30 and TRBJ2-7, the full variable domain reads SQTIHQWPATLVQPVGSPLSLECTVEGTSNPNLYWYRQAAGRGLQLLFYSVGIGQISSEVPQNLSASRPQDRQFILSSKKLLLSDSGFYLCAPASGVWIYEQYFGPGTRLTVT.

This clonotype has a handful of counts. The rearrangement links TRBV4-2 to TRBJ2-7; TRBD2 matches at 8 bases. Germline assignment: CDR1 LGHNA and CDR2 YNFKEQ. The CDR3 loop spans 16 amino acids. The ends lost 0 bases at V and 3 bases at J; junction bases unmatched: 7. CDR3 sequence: CASSQDWSGSGYEQYF. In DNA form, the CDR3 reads TGTGCCAGCAGCCAAGATTGGAGCGGGAGCGGCTACGAGCAGTACTTC.

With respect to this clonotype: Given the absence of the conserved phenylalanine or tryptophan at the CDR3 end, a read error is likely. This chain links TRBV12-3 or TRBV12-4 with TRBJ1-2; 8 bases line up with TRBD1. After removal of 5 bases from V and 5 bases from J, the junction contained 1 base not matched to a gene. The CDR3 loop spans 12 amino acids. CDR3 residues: CASSDRGYGYTL. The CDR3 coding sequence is TGTGCCAGCAGTGACAGGGGTTATGGCTACACCCTC.

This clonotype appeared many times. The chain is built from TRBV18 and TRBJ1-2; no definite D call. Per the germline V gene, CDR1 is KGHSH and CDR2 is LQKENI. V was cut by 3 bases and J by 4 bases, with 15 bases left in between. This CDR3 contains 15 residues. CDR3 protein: CASSPTPQLGYGYTF. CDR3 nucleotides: TGTGCCAGCTCACCGACACCTCAGCTCGGCTATGGCTACACCTTC.

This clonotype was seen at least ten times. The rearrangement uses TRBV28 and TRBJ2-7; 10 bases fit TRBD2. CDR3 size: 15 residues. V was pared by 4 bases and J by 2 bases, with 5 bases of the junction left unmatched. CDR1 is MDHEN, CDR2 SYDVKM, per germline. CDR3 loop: CASSSILAGTYEQYF. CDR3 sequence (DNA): TGTGCCAGCAGTTCCATACTAGCGGGAACCTACGAGCAGTACTTC.

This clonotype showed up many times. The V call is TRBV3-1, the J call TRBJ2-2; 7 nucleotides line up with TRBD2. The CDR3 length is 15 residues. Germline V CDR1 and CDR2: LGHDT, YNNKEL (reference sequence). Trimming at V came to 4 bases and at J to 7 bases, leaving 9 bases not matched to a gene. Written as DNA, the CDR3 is TGTGCCAGCAGCCCTGTTAGGGCGGGAGTCGGGGAGCTGTTTTTT. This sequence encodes CASSPVRAGVGELFF.

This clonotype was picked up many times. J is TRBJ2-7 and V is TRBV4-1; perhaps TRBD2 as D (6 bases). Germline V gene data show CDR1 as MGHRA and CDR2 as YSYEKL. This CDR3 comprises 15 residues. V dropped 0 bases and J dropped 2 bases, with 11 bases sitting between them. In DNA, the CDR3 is TGCGCCAGCAGCCAAGATGGAGGGCCGGCCTACGAGCAGTACTTC. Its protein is CASSQDGGPAYEQYF.

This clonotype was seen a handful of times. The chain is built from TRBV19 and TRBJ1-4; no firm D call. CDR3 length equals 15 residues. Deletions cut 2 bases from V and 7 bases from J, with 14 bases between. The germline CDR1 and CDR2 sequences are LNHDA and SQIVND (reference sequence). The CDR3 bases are TGTGCCAGTAGTATACGGGCCGGGAACGGTGAAAAACTGTTTTTT. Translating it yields CASSIRAGNGEKLFF.

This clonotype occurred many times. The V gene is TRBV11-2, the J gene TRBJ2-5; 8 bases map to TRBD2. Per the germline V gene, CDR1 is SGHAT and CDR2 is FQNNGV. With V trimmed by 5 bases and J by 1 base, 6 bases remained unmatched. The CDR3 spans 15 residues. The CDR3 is CASSISGRLQETQYF. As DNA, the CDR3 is TGTGCCAGCAGCATCAGCGGGAGACTCCAAGAGACCCAGTACTTC.

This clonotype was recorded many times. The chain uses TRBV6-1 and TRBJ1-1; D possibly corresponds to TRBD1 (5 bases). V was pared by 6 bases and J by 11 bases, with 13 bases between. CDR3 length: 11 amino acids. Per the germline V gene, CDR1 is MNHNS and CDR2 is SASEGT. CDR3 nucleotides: TGTGCCAGCAGAGGGACGGGGGATGCTTTCTTT. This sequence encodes CASRGTGDAFF.

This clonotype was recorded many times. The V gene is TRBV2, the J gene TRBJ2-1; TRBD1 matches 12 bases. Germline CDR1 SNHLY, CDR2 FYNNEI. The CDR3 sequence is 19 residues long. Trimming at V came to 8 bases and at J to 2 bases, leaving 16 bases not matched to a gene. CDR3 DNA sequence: TGTGCCAGCCGAGGGACAGGGGGCGTAACGATTCCTACCTACAATGAGCAGTTCTTC. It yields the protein CASRGTGGVTIPTYNEQFF.

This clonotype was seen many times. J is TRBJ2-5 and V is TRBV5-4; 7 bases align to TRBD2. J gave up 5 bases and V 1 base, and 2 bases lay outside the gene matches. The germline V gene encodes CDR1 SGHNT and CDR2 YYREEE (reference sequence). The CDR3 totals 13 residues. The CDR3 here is CASSLKGGETQYF. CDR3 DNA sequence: TGTGCCAGCAGCTTGAAGGGAGGGGAGACCCAGTACTTC.

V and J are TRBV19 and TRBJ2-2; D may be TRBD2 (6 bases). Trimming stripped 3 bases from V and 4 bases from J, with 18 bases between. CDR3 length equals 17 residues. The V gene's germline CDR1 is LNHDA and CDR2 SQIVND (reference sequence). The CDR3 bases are TGTGCCAGTAGTATTGGGTCTTCGGGAGCATCCACCGGGGAGCTGTTTTTT. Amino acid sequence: CASSIGSSGASTGELFF.

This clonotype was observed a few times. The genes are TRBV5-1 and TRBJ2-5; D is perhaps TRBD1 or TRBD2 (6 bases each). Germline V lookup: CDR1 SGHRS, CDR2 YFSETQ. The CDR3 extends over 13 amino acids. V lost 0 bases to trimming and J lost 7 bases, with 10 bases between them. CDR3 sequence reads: CASSLEGGGTQYF. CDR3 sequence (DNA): TGCGCCAGCAGCTTGGAGGGGGGCGGGACCCAGTACTTC.

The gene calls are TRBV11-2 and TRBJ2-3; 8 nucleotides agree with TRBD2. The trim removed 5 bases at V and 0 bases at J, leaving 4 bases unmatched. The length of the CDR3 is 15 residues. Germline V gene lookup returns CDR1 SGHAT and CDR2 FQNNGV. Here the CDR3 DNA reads TGTGCCAGCAGCAAACTAGCGGTGAGCACAGATACGCAGTATTTT. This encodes CASSKLAVSTDTQYF. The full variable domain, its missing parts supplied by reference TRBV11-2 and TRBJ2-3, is EAGVAQSPRYKIIEKRQSVAFWCNPISGHATLYWYQQILGQGPKLLIQFQNNGVVDDSQLPKDRFSAERLKGVDSTLKIQPAKLEDSAVYLCASSKLAVSTDTQYFGPGTRLTVL.

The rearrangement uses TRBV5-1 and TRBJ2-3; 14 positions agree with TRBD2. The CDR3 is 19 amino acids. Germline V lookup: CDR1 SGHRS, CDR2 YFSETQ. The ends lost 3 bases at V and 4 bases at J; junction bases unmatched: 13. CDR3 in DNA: TGCGCCAGCAGCTACGGACTAGCGGGAGGAACTCTTTATTCAGATACGCAGTATTTT. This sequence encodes CASSYGLAGGTLYSDTQYF.

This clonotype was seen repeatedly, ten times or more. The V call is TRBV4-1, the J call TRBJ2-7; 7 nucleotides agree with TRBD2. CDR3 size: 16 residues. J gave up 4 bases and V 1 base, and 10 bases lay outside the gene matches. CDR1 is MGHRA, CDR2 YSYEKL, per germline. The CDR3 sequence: CASSQAGRGGSYEQYF. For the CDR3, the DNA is TGCGCCAGCAGCCAAGCGGGGAGGGGTGGGTCTTACGAGCAGTACTTC.

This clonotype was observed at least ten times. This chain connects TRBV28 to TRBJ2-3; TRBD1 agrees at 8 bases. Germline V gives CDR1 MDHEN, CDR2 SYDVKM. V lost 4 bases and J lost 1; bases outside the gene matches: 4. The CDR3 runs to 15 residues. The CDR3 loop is CASSSTGQGTDTQYF. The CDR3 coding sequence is TGTGCCAGCAGTTCCACGGGACAGGGCACAGATACGCAGTATTTT.

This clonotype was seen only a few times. CDR3 in amino acids: CASSVGFNYGYTF. Here the CDR3 DNA reads TGTGCCAGCAGTGTTGGTTTTAACTATGGCTACACCTTC. The chain joins TRBV25-1 to TRBJ1-2; D not certain. The CDR3 runs to 13 residues. The germline gives CDR1 MGHDK, CDR2 SYGVNS. Trimming took off 4 bases at V and 1 base at J, with 7 bases between the two ends.

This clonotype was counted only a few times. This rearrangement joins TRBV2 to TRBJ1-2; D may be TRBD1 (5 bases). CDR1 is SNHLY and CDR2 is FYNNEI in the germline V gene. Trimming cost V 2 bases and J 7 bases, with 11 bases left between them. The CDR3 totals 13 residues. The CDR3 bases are TGTGCCAGCAGTGAAATTACGGGACTTGGCTACACCTTC. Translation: CASSEITGLGYTF.

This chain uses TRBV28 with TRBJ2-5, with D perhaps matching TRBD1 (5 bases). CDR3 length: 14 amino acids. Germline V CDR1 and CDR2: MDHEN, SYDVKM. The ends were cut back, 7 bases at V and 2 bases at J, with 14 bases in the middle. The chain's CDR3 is CASIPDMQQETQYF. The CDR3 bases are TGTGCCAGCATTCCGGACATGCAGCAAGAGACCCAGTACTTC.

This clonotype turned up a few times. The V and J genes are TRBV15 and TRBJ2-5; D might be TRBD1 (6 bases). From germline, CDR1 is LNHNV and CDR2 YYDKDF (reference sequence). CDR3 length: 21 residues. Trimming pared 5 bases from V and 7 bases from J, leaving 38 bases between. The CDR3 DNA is TGTGCCACCAGCGCTGGACCTATACAGGGACACGACCCTTTTGTGAAGTGGACCCAGTACTTC. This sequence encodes CATSAGPIQGHDPFVKWTQYF. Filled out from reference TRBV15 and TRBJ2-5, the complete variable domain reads DAMVIQNPRYQVTQFGKPVTLSCSQTLNHNVMYWYQQKSSQAPKLLFHYYDKDFNNEADTPDNFQSRRPNTSFCFLDIRSPGLGDTAMYLCATSAGPIQGHDPFVKWTQYFGPGTRLLVL.